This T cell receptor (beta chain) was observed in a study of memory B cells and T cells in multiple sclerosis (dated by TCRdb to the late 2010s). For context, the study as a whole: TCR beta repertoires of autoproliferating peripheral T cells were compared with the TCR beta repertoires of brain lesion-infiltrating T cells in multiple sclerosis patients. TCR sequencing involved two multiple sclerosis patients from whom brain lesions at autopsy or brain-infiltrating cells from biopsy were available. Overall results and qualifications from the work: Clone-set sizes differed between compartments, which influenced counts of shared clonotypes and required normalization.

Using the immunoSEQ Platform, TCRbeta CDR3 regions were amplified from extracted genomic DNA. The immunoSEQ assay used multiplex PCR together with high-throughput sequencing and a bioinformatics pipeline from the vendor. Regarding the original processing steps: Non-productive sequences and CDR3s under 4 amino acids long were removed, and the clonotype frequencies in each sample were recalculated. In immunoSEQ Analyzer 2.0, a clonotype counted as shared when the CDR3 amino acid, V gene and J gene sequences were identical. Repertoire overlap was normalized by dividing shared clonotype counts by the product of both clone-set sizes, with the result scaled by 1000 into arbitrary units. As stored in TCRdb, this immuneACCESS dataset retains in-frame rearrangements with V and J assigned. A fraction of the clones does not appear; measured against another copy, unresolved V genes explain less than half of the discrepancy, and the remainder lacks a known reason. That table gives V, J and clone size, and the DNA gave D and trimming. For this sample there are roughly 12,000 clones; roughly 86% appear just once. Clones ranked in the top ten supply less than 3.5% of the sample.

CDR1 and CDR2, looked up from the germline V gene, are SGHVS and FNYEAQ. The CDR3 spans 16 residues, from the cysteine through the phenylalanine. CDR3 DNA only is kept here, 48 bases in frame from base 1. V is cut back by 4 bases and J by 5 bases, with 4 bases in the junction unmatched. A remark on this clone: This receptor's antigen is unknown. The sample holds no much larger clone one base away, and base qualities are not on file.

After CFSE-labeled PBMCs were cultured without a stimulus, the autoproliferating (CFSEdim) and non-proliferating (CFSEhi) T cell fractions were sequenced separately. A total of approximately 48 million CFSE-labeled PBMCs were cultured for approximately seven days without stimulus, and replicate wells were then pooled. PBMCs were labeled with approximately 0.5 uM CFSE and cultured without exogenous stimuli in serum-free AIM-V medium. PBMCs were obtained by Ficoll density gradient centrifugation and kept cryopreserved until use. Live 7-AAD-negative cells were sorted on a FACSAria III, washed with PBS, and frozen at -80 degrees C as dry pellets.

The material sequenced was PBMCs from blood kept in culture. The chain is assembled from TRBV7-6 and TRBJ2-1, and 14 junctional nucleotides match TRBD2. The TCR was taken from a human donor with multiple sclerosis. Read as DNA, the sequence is TGTGCCAGCAGCTCCCCGACTAGCGGGGGGGACAATGAGCAGTTCTTC. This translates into CASSSPTSGGDNEQFF.